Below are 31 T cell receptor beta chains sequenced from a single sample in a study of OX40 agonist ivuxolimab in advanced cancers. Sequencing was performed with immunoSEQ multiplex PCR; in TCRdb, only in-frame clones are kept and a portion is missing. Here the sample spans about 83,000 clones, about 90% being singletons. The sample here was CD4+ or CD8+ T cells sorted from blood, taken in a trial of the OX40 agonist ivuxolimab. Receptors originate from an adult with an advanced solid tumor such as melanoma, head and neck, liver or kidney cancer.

Written as DNA, the CDR3 is TGCAGCGTTATAGGGGGGAACACCATATATTTT. Its translation is CSVIGGNTIYF. The rearrangement links TRBV29-1 to TRBJ1-3; D possibly corresponds to TRBD1 (6 bases). The V end was cut by 5 bases, the J end by 7 bases, with 9 bases between. CDR3 length equals 11 residues. Germline CDR1 SQVTM, CDR2 ANQGSEA.

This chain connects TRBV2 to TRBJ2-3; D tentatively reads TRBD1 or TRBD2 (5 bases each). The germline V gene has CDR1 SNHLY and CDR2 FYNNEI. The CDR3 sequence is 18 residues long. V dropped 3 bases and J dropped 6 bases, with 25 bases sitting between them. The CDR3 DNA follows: TGTGCCAGCAGTGATCTGTGGGGGAATGACCCAGTTCCCGATACGCAGTATTTT. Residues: CASSDLWGNDPVPDTQYF.

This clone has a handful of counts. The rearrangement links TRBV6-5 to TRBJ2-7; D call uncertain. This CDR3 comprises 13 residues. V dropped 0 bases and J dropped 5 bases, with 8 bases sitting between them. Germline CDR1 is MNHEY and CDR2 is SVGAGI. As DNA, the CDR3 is TGTGCCAGCAGTTACTCGAACAGTCACGAGCAGTACTTC. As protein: CASSYSNSHEQYF.

DNA for the CDR3: TGTGCCAGCAGTGGAGGGATCCAGCCCCAGCATTTT. It specifies CASSGGIQPQHF. The gene calls are TRBV2 and TRBJ1-5; the D is unclear. Germline CDR1 reads SNHLY; CDR2 reads FYNNEI. V lost 4 bases to trimming and J lost 7 bases, with 8 bases between them. The CDR3 totals 12 residues.

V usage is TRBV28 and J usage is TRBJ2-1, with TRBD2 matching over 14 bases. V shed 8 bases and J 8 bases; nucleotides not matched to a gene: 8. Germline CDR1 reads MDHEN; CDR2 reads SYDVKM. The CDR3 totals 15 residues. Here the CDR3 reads CASRLMGLAGDEQFF. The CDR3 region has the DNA TGTGCCAGCCGCCTAATGGGACTAGCGGGGGATGAGCAGTTCTTC.

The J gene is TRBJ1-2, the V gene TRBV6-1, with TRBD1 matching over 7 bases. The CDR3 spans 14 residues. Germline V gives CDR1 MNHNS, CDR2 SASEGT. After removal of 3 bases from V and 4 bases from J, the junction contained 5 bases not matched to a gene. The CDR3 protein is CASSDLGQLYGYTF. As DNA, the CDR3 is TGTGCCAGCAGTGATTTGGGACAGCTCTATGGCTACACCTTC.

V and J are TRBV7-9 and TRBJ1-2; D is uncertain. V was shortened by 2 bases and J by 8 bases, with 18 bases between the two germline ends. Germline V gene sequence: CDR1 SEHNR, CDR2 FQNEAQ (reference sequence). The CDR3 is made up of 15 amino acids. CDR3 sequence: CASSLQEQRAGGYTF. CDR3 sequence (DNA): TGTGCCAGCAGCTTACAAGAACAGCGGGCCGGCGGCTACACCTTC.

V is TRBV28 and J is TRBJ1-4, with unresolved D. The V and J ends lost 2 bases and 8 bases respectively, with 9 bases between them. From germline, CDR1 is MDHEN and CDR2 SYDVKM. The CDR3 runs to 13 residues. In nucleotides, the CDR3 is TGTGCCAGCAGTTTAGGGAGATGGGAAAAACTGTTTTTT. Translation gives CASSLGRWEKLFF.

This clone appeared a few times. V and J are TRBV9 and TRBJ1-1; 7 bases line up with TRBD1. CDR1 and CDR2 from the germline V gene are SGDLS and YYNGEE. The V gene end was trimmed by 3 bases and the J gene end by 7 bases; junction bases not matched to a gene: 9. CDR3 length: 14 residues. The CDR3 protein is CASSEIYRGVEAFF. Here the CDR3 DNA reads TGTGCCAGCAGCGAAATTTACAGGGGCGTTGAAGCTTTCTTT.

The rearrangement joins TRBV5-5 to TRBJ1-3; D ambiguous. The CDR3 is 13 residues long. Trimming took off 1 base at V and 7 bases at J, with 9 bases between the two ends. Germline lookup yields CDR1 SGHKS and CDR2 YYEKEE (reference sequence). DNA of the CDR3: TGTGCCAGCAGCTTGTTCGGGATGAACACCATATATTTT. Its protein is CASSLFGMNTIYF.

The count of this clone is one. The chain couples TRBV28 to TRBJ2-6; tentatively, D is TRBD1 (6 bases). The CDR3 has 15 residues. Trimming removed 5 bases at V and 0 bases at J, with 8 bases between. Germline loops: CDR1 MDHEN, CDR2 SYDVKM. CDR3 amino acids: CASSLQGSGANVLTF. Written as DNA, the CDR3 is TGTGCCAGCAGTCTACAGGGCTCTGGGGCCAACGTCCTGACTTTC.

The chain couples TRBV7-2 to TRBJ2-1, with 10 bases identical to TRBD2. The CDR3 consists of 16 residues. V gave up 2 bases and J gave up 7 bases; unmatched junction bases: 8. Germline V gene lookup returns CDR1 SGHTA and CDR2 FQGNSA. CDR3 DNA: TGTGCCAGCAGCTTAATCGCTAGCGGGGGAATTAATGAGCAGTTCTTC. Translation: CASSLIASGGINEQFF.

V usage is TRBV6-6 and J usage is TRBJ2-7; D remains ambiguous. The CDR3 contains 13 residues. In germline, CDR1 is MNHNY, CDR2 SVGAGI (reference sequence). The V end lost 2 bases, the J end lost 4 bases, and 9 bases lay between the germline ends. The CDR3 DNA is TGTGCCAGCAGTTACGGGTTAGGATACGAGCAGTACGTC. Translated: CASSYGLGYEQYV.

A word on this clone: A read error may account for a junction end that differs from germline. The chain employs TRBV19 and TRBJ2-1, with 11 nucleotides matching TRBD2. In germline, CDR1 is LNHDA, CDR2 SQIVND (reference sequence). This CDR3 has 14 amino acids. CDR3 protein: CASSIGLAGYEQFF. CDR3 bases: TGTGCCAGTAGCATAGGACTAGCGGGCTATGAGCAGTTCTTC.

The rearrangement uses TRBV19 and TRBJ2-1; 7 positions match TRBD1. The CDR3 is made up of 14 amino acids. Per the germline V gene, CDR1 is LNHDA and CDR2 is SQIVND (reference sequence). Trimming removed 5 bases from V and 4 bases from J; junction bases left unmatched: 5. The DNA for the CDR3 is TGTGCCAGTAGTGCAGAACAGGGGTACAATGAGCAGTTCTTC. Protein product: CASSAEQGYNEQFF.

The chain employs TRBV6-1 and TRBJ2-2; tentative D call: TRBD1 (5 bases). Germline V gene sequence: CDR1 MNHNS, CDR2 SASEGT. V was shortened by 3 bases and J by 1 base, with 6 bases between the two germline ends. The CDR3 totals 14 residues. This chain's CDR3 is CASSDRGNTGELFF. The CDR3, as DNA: TGTGCCAGCAGTGATAGGGGGAACACCGGGGAGCTGTTTTTT.

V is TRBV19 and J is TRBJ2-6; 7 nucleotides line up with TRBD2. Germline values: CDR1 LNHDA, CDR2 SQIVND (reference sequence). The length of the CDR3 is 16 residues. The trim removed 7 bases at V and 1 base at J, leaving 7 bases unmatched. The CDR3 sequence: CASTSGGLSGANVLTF. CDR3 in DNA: TGTGCCAGTACCTCGGGGGGTTTATCTGGGGCCAACGTCCTGACTTTC.

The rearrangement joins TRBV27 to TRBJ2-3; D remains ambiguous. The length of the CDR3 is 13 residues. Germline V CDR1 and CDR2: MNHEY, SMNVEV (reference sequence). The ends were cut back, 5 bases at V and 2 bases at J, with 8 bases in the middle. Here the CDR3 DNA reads TGTGCCAGCAGTCCGACATACACAGATACGCAGTATTTT. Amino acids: CASSPTYTDTQYF.

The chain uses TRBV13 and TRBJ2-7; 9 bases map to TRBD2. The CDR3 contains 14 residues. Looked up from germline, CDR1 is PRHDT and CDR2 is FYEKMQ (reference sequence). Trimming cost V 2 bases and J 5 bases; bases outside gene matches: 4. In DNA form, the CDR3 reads TGTGCCAGCAGCTTAACGGTAGCGGGAGACGAGCAGTACGTC. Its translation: CASSLTVAGDEQYV.

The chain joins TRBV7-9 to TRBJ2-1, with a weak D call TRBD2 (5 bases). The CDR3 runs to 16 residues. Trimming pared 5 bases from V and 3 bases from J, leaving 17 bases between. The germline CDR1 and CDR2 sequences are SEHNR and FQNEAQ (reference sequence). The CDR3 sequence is CASSHPVDGVYNEQFF. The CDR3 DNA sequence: TGTGCCAGCAGCCACCCGGTTGACGGGGTCTACAATGAGCAGTTCTTC. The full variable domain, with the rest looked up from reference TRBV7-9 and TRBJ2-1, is DTGVSQNPRHKITKRGQNVTFRCDPISEHNRLYWYRQTLGQGPEFLTYFQNEAQLEKSRLLSDRFSAERPKGSFSTLEIQRTEQGDSAMYLCASSHPVDGVYNEQFFGPGTRLTVL.

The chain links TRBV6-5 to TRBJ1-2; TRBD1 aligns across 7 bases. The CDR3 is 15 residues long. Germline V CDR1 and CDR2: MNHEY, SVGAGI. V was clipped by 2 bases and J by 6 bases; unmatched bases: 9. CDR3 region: CASSYHSGQIDGYTF. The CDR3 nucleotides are TGTGCCAGCAGTTACCACTCGGGACAGATCGATGGCTACACCTTC.

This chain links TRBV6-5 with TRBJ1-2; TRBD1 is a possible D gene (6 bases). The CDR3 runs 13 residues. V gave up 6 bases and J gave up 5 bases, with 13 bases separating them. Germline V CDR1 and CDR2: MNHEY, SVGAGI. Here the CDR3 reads CASSNGTLYGYTF. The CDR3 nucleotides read TGTGCCAGCAGCAACGGGACACTATATGGCTACACCTTC.

CDR3 sequence (DNA): TGTGCCAGCTCCCCCTTGACTAGTTCCTACAATGAGCAGTTCTTC. As protein: CASSPLTSSYNEQFF. The genes are TRBV18 and TRBJ2-1; maybe TRBD2 (6 bases). Germline CDR1 is KGHSH and CDR2 is LQKENI. Trimming shortened V by 6 bases and J by 1 base, and 13 bases separated the two germline ends. The CDR3 runs 15 residues. The whole variable domain, filled in from reference TRBV18 and TRBJ2-1, reads NAGVMQNPRHLVRRRGQEARLRCSPMKGHSHVYWYRQLPEEGLKFMVYLQKENIIDESGMPKERFSAEFPKEGPSILRIQQVVRGDSAAYFCASSPLTSSYNEQFFGPGTRLTVL.

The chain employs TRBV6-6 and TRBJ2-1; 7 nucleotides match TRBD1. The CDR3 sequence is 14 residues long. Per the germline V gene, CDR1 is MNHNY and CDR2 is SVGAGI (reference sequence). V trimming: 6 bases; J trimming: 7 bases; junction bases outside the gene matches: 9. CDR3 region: CASSLTGSRNEQFF. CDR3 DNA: TGTGCCAGCAGCTTGACAGGGTCAAGGAATGAGCAGTTCTTC.

The CDR3 loop is CASSSSGASTDTQYF. CDR3 nucleotides: TGTGCCAGCAGCTCGAGCGGGGCTAGCACAGATACGCAGTATTTT. The gene calls are TRBV7-3 and TRBJ2-3, with 7 bases matching TRBD2. The CDR3 sequence is 15 residues long. J gave up 0 bases and V 4 bases, and 4 bases lay outside the gene matches. Germline assignment: CDR1 SGHTA and CDR2 FQGTGA.

The CDR3 is CASSYGSYEQYF. CDR3 coding DNA: TGTGCCAGCAGCTATGGGTCCTACGAGCAGTACTTC. The chain carries TRBV5-4 and TRBJ2-7; D unclear. CDR3 length equals 12 residues. Trimming removed 3 bases from V and 1 base from J, with 5 bases in between. Germline V gene lookup returns CDR1 SGHNT and CDR2 YYREEE (reference sequence).

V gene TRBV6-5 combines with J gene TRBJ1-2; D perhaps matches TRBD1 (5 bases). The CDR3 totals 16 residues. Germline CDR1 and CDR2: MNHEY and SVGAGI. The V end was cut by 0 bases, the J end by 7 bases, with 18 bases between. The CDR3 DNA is TGTGCCAGCAGTTACTCTCGATCAGGGTGGTTCATTGGCTACACCTTC. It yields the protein CASSYSRSGWFIGYTF.

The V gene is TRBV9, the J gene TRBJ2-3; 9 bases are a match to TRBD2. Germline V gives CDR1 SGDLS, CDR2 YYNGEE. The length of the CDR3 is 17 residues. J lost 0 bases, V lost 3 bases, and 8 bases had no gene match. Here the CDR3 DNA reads TGTGCCAGCAGCGCCCGGGGTAGCGGGGGTAGCACAGATACGCAGTATTTT. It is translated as CASSARGSGGSTDTQYF.

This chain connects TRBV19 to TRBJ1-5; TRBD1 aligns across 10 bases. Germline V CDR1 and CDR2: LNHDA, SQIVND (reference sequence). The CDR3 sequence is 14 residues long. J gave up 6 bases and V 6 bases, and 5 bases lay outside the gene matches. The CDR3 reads CASSPGQGSQPQHF. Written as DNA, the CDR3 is TGTGCCAGTAGCCCGGGACAGGGGAGTCAGCCCCAGCATTTT.

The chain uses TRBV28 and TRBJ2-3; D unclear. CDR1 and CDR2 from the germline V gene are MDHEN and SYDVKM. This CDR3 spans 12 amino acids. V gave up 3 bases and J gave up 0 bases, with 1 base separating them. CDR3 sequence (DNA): TGTGCCAGCAGTTTCAGCACAGATACGCAGTATTTT. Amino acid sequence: CASSFSTDTQYF.

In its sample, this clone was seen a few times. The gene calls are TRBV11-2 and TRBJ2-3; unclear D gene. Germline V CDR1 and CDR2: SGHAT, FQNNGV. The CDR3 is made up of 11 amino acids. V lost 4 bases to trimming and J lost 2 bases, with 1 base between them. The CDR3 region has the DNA TGTGCCAGCAGCTACACAGATACGCAGTATTTT. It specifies CASSYTDTQYF.